The clone carrying this T cell receptor (beta chain) was seen only once. Libraries were prepared by immunoSEQ multiplex PCR; TCRdb keeps only in-frame clonotypes and omits some of them. This repertoire shows just under 70,000 clones, approximately 71% found once; its top ten account for approximately 6%. CDR1 and CDR2 (germline): SGHVS, FQNEAQ. The V gene lost 2 bases and the J gene lost 7 bases, with 17 bases spanning the gap. CDR3 length: 16 residues. The source of the sample is a study of cytotoxic CD8 clonotypes in ibrutinib-treated CLL. Sequenced here: PBMCs, sampled after 12 months of ibrutinib treatment. The TCR was taken from a human donor with chronic lymphocytic leukemia. V gene TRBV7-8 combines with J gene TRBJ2-2; D is perhaps TRBD1 (5 bases). DNA of the CDR3: TGTGCCAGCAGCTTACTTCCAGGGCGGAATGGCGGGGAGCTGTTTTTT. Protein sequence: CASSLLPGRNGGELFF.